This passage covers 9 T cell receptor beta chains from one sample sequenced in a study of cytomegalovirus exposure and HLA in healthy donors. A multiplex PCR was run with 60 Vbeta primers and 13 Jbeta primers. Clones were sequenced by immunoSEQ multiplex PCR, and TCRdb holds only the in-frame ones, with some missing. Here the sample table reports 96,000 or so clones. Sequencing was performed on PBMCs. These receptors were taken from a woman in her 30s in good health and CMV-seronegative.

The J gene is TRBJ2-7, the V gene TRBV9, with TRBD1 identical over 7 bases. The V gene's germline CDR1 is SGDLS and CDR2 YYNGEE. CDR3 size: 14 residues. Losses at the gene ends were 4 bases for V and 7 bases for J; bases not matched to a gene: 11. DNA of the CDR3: TGTGCCAGCAGCACCAGGGGGAAGGACAGTGAGCAGTACTTC. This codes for CASSTRGKDSEQYF.

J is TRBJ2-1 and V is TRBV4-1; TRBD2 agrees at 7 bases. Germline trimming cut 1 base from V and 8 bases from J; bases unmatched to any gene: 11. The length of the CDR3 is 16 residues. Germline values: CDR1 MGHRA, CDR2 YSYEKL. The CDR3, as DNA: TGCGCCAGCAGCCAAGGGGCAGGCGGGAGATATCATGAGCAGTTCTTC. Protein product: CASSQGAGGRYHEQFF.

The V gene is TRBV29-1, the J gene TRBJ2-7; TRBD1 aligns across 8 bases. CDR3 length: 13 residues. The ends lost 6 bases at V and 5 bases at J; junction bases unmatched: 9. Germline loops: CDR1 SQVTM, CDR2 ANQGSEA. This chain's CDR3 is CSVCPGRGHEQYF. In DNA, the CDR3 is TGCAGCGTGTGCCCCGGCAGGGGGCACGAGCAGTACTTC.

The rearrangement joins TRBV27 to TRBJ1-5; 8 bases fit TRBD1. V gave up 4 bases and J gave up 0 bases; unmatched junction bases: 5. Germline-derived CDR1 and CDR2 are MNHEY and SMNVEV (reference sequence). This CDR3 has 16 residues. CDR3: CASSSSQGDSNQPQHF. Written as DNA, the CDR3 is TGTGCCAGCAGTTCCTCACAGGGGGATAGCAATCAGCCCCAGCATTTT.

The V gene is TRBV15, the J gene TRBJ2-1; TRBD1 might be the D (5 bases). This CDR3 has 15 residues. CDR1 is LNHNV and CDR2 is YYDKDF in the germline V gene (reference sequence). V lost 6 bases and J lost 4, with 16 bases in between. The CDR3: CATRDTQSTYNEQFF. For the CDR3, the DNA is TGTGCCACCAGGGACACTCAATCAACTTACAATGAGCAGTTCTTC.

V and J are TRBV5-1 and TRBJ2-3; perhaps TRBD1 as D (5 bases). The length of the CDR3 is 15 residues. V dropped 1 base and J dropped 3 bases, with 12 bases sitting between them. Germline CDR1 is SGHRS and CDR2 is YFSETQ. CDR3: CASSLSDRETDTQYF. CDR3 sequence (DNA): TGCGCCAGCAGCTTGAGTGACAGAGAAACAGATACGCAGTATTTT.

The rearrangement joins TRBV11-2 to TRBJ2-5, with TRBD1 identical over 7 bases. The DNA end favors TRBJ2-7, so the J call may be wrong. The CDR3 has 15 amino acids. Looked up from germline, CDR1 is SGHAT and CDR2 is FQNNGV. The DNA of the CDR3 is TGTGCCAGCAGCCCTGCTCGGGACAGCCCCTACGAGCAGTACTTC. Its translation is CASSPARDSPYEQYF.

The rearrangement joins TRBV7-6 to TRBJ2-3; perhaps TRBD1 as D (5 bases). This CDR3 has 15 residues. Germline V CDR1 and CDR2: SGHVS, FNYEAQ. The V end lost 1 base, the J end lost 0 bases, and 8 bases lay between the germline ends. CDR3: CASSLDRPSTDTQYF. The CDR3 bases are TGTGCCAGCAGCTTAGACAGGCCTAGCACAGATACGCAGTATTTT.

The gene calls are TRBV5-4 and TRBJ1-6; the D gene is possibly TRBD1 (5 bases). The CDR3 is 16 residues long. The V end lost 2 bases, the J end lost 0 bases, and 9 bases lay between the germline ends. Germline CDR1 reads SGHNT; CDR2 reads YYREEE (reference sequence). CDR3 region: CASSLGVSSYNSPLHF. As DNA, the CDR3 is TGTGCCAGCAGCTTAGGGGTGAGCTCCTATAATTCACCCCTCCACTTT.